This T cell receptor beta chain stems from a study of T cell repertoires in cytomegalovirus infection. About this clonotype itself: What it binds is unknown.

This CDR3 spans 15 amino acids. Germline loops: CDR1 DFQATT, CDR2 SNEGSKA (reference sequence). V trimming: 2 bases; J trimming: 3 bases; junction bases outside the gene matches: 6. TCRdb redid the calling of the reads with MiXCR, one entry per CDR3 protein. The sample lists over 150,000 distinct CDR3 sequences; approximately 17% were seen once. General study points: The study found HLA-C-restricted CMV-specific TCR beta clonotypes dominating the ex vivo response.

The specimen was CD8+ T cells from PBMCs. The rearrangement links TRBV20-1 to TRBJ2-7; 11 positions agree with TRBD2. The TCR sequence derives from a human donor in good health (CMV status not recorded). Some clones in this sample may be carry-over from other donors' samples. The CDR3 DNA is TGCAGTGCTAGAAGTAGCGGGGGGGGGTACTACGAGCAGTACTTC. Its translation is CSARSSGGGYYEQYF.